The clone carrying this T cell receptor (beta chain) was seen many times. Its antigen is unidentified. Reasons for excluding patients were uncontrolled infection, other autoimmune disease, pregnancy or lactation. Amplified TCR beta CDR3 regions came from RNA transcripts. HTBI primers were the set used in a first-round RT-PCR of the TCR CDR3. TCRdb reprocessed the multiplex PCR reads with MiXCR, giving one entry per CDR3 protein. This table holds some 510,000 distinct CDR3 sequences, around 20% found once. The sample originates from a study of T cells in Graves' hyperthyroidism and ophthalmopathy. Overall study results and limits: Classification by a 13 V-J model distinguished ophthalmopathy from stable hyperthyroidism.

Deletions cut 5 bases from V and 2 bases from J, with 10 bases between. This CDR3 has 14 residues. The sequence derives from a man between 18 and 29 years old with Graves' hyperthyroidism. The chain combines TRBV12-3 or TRBV12-4 with TRBJ1-3; D is uncertain. The source material was blood. CDR3 sequence reads: CASSPLGPGNTIYF. For the CDR3, the DNA is TGTGCCAGCAGTCCTTTGGGCCCTGGAAACACCATATATTTT.